The 21 T cell receptor beta chains in this list originate from one sample, sequenced in a study of OX40 agonist ivuxolimab in advanced cancers. Profiling relied on immunoSEQ multiplex PCR, and the TCRdb table lists in-frame clones only, not all of them. The profile shows roughly 86,000 clones, approximately 86% of them singletons. The sample consisted of CD4+ or CD8+ T cells sorted from blood, taken in a trial of the OX40 agonist ivuxolimab. The receptors stem from an adult with an advanced solid tumor such as melanoma, head and neck, liver or kidney cancer.

Notes on this clone: This specimen includes other DNA sequences encoding the same CDR3. The chain employs TRBV9 and TRBJ1-6; no clear D. Trimming removed 0 bases from V and 10 bases from J, with 11 bases in between. This CDR3 comprises 14 residues. Germline assignment: CDR1 SGDLS and CDR2 YYNGEE. As DNA, the CDR3 is TGTGCCAGCAGCGTAGATATCGCGAACTCACCCCTCCACTTT. Translated, it gives CASSVDIANSPLHF.

This chain connects TRBV7-2 to TRBJ2-1; D may be TRBD2 (6 bases). In germline, CDR1 is SGHTA, CDR2 FQGNSA. This CDR3 contains 12 residues. V was trimmed by 5 bases and J by 16 bases, leaving 18 bases between them. In nucleotides, the CDR3 is TGTGCCAGCAGCCTCCTTCGGGGCGGGATCTTCTTC. Translating it yields CASSLLRGGIFF.

The V call is TRBV5-4, the J call TRBJ2-3; no firm D call. Germline CDR1 reads SGHNT; CDR2 reads YYREEE (reference sequence). The CDR3 runs 15 residues. V lost 1 base and J 4 bases, leaving 13 bases between the germline ends. CDR3 region: CASSLPGPGSDTQYF. Here the CDR3 DNA reads TGTGCCAGCAGCTTGCCAGGTCCGGGCTCAGATACGCAGTATTTT. Together with reference TRBV5-4 and TRBJ2-3, the CDR3 gives the full variable domain: ETGVTQSPTHLIKTRGQQVTLRCSSQSGHNTVSWYQQALGQGPQFIFQYYREEENGRGNFPPRFSGLQFPNYSSELNVNALELDDSALYLCASSLPGPGSDTQYFGPGTRLTVL.

This clone was seen only a few times. The chain carries TRBV5-4 and TRBJ2-7; 10 nucleotides match TRBD1. Trimming removed 4 bases from V and 2 bases from J; junction bases left unmatched: 6. The length of the CDR3 is 15 residues. Germline CDR1 SGHNT, CDR2 YYREEE (reference sequence). The CDR3 DNA is TGTGCCAGCAGCAAGGGACAGGGGACGGCCTACGAGCAGTACTTC. Its protein is CASSKGQGTAYEQYF.

This clone is medium-sized in the sample. The chain employs TRBV7-8 and TRBJ1-5, with D unresolved. This CDR3 has 14 amino acids. Germline CDR1 reads SGHVS; CDR2 reads FQNEAQ. V lost 1 base and J 5 bases, leaving 9 bases between the germline ends. CDR3 nucleotides: TGTGCCAGCAGCTTAGGGGGTTGGGATCAGCCCCAGCATTTT. It is translated as CASSLGGWDQPQHF.

In DNA, the CDR3 is TGTGCCAGCGAGGACGGGTCGGATGAAAAACTGTTTTTT. It encodes CASEDGSDEKLFF. The chain joins TRBV5-5 to TRBJ1-4; D is unresolved. CDR1 and CDR2 from the germline V gene are SGHKS and YYEKEE (reference sequence). CDR3 length equals 13 residues. Trimming removed 7 bases from V and 6 bases from J, with 13 bases in between.

V is TRBV19 and J is TRBJ1-4; D is unresolved. V gave up 4 bases and J gave up 4 bases, with 7 bases separating them. The germline gives CDR1 LNHDA, CDR2 SQIVND (reference sequence). CDR3 length: 13 amino acids. The CDR3 nucleotides read TGTGCCAGTAGTAACCGGCGTAATGAAAAACTGTTTTTT. This codes for CASSNRRNEKLFF. Together with reference TRBV19 and TRBJ1-4, the CDR3 gives the full variable domain: DGGITQSPKYLFRKEGQNVTLSCEQNLNHDAMYWYRQDPGQGLRLIYYSQIVNDFQKGDIAEGYSVSREKKESFPLTVTSAQKNPTAFYLCASSNRRNEKLFFGSGTQLSVL.

The chain employs TRBV6-1 and TRBJ1-5; the D is unclear. The germline V gene encodes CDR1 MNHNS and CDR2 SASEGT. The V end was cut by 2 bases, the J end by 2 bases, with 16 bases between. The CDR3 runs 17 residues. CDR3 nucleotides: TGTGCCAGCAGTGAATGGGGAGAGGCCGGGGGCAATCAGCCCCAGCATTTT. Protein sequence: CASSEWGEAGGNQPQHF.

This clone appeared a few times. V usage is TRBV5-8 and J usage is TRBJ1-5; D possibly corresponds to TRBD1 (5 bases). Germline V lookup: CDR1 SGHTS, CDR2 YDEGEE. Trimming cost V 2 bases and J 9 bases, with 12 bases left between them. The CDR3 extends over 13 amino acids. In DNA form, the CDR3 reads TGTGCCAGCAGCTTAGGGGCCAGCGGGCCCCAGCATTTT. Protein: CASSLGASGPQHF.

J is TRBJ2-3 and V is TRBV28, with D maybe TRBD2 (5 bases). Germline V gene sequence: CDR1 MDHEN, CDR2 SYDVKM. The V gene lost 3 bases and the J gene lost 2 bases, with 9 bases spanning the gap. There are 14 residues in the CDR3. Written as DNA, the CDR3 is TGTGCCAGCAGTTTTGGACTTGCCACAGATACGCAGTATTTT. It yields the protein CASSFGLATDTQYF.

This chain joins TRBV12-5 and TRBJ1-4; TRBD1 agrees at 9 bases. With V trimmed by 5 bases and J by 3 bases, 4 bases remained unmatched. CDR1 and CDR2 (germline): LGHNT, FRNRAP. The CDR3 runs 15 residues. The CDR3: CASGATGGPNEKLFF. CDR3 coding DNA: TGTGCTAGTGGTGCGACAGGGGGTCCTAATGAAAAACTGTTTTTT. The variable domain in full, with the rest retrieved from reference TRBV12-5 and TRBJ1-4, is DARVTQTPRHKVTEMGQEVTMRCQPILGHNTVFWYRQTMMQGLELLAYFRNRAPLDDSGMPKDRFSAEMPDATLATLKIQPSEPRDSAVYFCASGATGGPNEKLFFGSGTQLSVL.

The chain recombines TRBV6-6 with TRBJ1-3; unclear D gene. Trimming cost V 2 bases and J 0 bases, with 8 bases left between them. Germline V gene data show CDR1 as MNHNY and CDR2 as SVGAGI (reference sequence). The CDR3 is 15 residues long. The CDR3 loop reads CASSYRDRSGNTIYF. DNA for the CDR3: TGTGCCAGCAGTTACAGGGATCGCTCTGGAAACACCATATATTTT.

This sequence joins TRBV2 and TRBJ2-3, with D maybe TRBD2 (6 bases). CDR1 and CDR2 (germline): SNHLY, FYNNEI. This CDR3 is 17 amino acids long. Trimming took 2 bases from V and 2 from J, leaving 17 bases between them. This CDR3 reads CASSERGAGLNTDTQYF. CDR3 DNA: TGTGCCAGCAGTGAAAGGGGAGCGGGTCTAAACACAGATACGCAGTATTTT.

This clone has only a few counts. V gene TRBV7-2 combines with J gene TRBJ1-4; TRBD1 agrees at 8 bases. This CDR3 has 15 amino acids. Germline values: CDR1 SGHTA, CDR2 FQGNSA. With V trimmed by 5 bases and J by 8 bases, 10 bases remained unmatched. The CDR3 coding sequence is TGTGCCAGCAGCGGGAGTAGGCAGGGGGCCGAAAAACTGTTTTTT. As protein: CASSGSRQGAEKLFF.

This clone was seen only once. As DNA, the CDR3 is TGCGCCAGCAGCCCTAACCGACAGGGTAGTTTTGGCTACACCTTC. This sequence encodes CASSPNRQGSFGYTF. The genes are TRBV4-3 and TRBJ1-2, with 7 nucleotides matching TRBD1. In germline, CDR1 is LGHNA, CDR2 YSLEER. With V trimmed by 4 bases and J by 7 bases, 12 bases remained unmatched. The CDR3 is made up of 15 amino acids.

V and J are TRBV6-6 and TRBJ2-7, with D tentatively TRBD2 (5 bases). Deletions cut 2 bases from V and 7 bases from J, with 12 bases between. The CDR3 covers 13 residues. Per the germline V gene, CDR1 is MNHNY and CDR2 is SVGAGI (reference sequence). The CDR3 DNA follows: TGTGCCAGCAGTTACCGGGGAGTAAATGAGCAGTACTTC. It is translated as CASSYRGVNEQYF.

As DNA, the CDR3 is TGTGCCTGGCGGGGTAAAAGGGGCTCTGGAAACACCATATATTTT. Protein: CAWRGKRGSGNTIYF. The J gene is TRBJ1-3, the V gene TRBV30; possibly TRBD1 for D (5 bases). V was clipped by 5 bases and J by 0 bases, with 14 bases between them. This CDR3 is 15 amino acids long. From germline, CDR1 is GTSNPN and CDR2 SVGIG (reference sequence).

Here the CDR3 reads CASSPTAEGQETQYF. CDR3 nucleotide sequence: TGTGCCAGCTCACCAACGGCAGAAGGACAAGAGACCCAGTACTTC. J is TRBJ2-5 and V is TRBV18; D unclear. From germline, CDR1 is KGHSH and CDR2 LQKENI. V was cut by 2 bases and J by 2 bases, with 12 bases left in between. CDR3 length: 15 amino acids. Full variable domain (missing parts from reference TRBV18 and TRBJ2-5): NAGVMQNPRHLVRRRGQEARLRCSPMKGHSHVYWYRQLPEEGLKFMVYLQKENIIDESGMPKERFSAEFPKEGPSILRIQQVVRGDSAAYFCASSPTAEGQETQYFGPGTRLLVL.

In its sample, this clone was seen once. V and J are TRBV7-9 and TRBJ2-1, with no clear D. The germline V gene has CDR1 SEHNR and CDR2 FQNEAQ (reference sequence). With 6 bases removed from V and 4 bases from J, the gap between germline ends came to 13 bases. CDR3 length: 14 amino acids. The DNA for the CDR3 is TGTGCCAGCAGACGCATTGACCCTTACAATGAGCAGTTCTTC. Translation: CASRRIDPYNEQFF.

The gene calls are TRBV9 and TRBJ2-4, with 13 bases fitting TRBD2. V lost 0 bases and J lost 0; bases outside the gene matches: 6. CDR3 length: 19 amino acids. CDR1 is SGDLS and CDR2 is YYNGEE in the germline V gene. The CDR3 reads CASSVGLAGGSIAKNIQYF. Here the CDR3 DNA reads TGTGCCAGCAGCGTAGGACTAGCGGGAGGTTCTATAGCCAAAAACATTCAGTACTTC. The full variable domain, completed using reference TRBV9 and TRBJ2-4, is DSGVTQTPKHLITATGQRVTLRCSPRSGDLSVYWYQQSLDQGLQFLIQYYNGEERAKGNILERFSAQQFPDLHSELNLSSLELGDSALYFCASSVGLAGGSIAKNIQYFGAGTRLSVL.

The genes are TRBV30 and TRBJ1-2, with D unresolved. Germline CDR1 and CDR2: GTSNPN and SVGIG (reference sequence). The V gene lost 2 bases and the J gene lost 5 bases, with 12 bases spanning the gap. This CDR3 spans 13 amino acids. CDR3 sequence reads: CAWSHSWVYGYTF. The DNA for the CDR3 is TGTGCCTGGAGTCACAGTTGGGTTTATGGCTACACCTTC.